This T cell receptor (beta chain) was recorded in a study of blood T cells in healthy people across ages (dated by TCRdb to about 2015). For context, the study as a whole: In model experiments, roughly one uniquely barcoded TCR beta cDNA molecule per two T cells was captured by template switching. Using deep sequencing normalized with unique cDNA molecular identifiers, the study measured how TCR beta repertoire diversity changes with age. The donors were divided into four age groups: young (average roughly 17 years), middle-aged (around 41), aged (approximately 59) and long-lived (about 84). To avoid experimental bias, donors of different ages were randomly spread across the sequencing lanes. For two donors (one aged 18 to 30 and one aged 80 or older), the study analyzed two additional independent replicas of 1 million unique cDNA reads from the same blood draw. Study-wide conclusions, independent of this receptor: Conclusive comparison of naive and antigen-experienced compartments was prevented by the profiling of bulk unsorted PBMCs. Observed TCR beta diversity per million T cells fell roughly linearly with age, and a significant reduction was already apparent by age roughly 40. Estimates of total diversity based on one million sequenced T cells were regarded as lower bounds and as underestimates. Because the CMV infection status of the donors was unknown, age-related changes in expanded clonotypes may potentially have been confounded. Compared with the aged group, more naive CD4+ T cells, fewer expanded clones and increased TCR diversity were shown by the long-lived group, suggesting age selection. Observed TCR beta diversity correlated strongly with the percentage of naive T cells measured by flow cytometry.

The donors were some 39 Caucasian individuals from Russia, aged about 6 to 95 years, who were systemically healthy. Each donor gave about 10 milliliters of peripheral blood, drawn into EDTA-treated Vacutainer tubes. Ficoll-Paque density-gradient centrifugation was used to isolate PBMCs, with at least 6.5 million per sample. Total RNA was extracted from PBMCs with Trizol reagent, with at least 5 micrograms obtained per sample. The percentages of naive CD45RAhigh/CD27high T cells were determined by flow cytometry on a PBMC aliquot from every donor. The method was 5' RACE. The sequencing machine was an Illumina HiSeq 2500. A second PCR of about 7 to 12 cycles was performed with a sample-barcoded 5' primer and a J-beta primer mix. A template-switch 5' adaptor carrying 12 random nucleotides introduced a unique molecular identifier onto each TCR beta cDNA molecule. At least 2.5 million CDR3-containing paired-end reads were obtained from each sample. First-strand cDNA synthesis was performed from all RNA using the Mint cDNA synthesis kit, with priming by a TRBC-specific oligonucleotide. All cDNA was treated with uracil-DNA glycosylase and then went through a first 18-cycle PCR with the universal primers M1SS and BC2_uni_R. In the original analysis: Each sample was normalized by randomly selecting 1 million high-quality reads, each carrying a distinct molecular identifier. Instead of being binned into consensus sequences, reads that shared molecular identifiers were thrown out. MiTCR, run with a Q25 quality threshold and the strictest error-elimination algorithm, handled CDR3 identification, clonotype clustering and error correction. A nonparametric unseen species model with Euler transformation was used to estimate lower-bound total TCR beta diversity. TCRdb passed the public sequencing reads through fastp at Q25 and MiXCR, retaining productive beta sequences. All rows with the same CDR3 protein become a single entry with the most common DNA and genes. TCRdb, not the authors, supplied the V and J calls. The sample includes about a million distinct CDR3 sequences, with just over 50% observed a single time. Over 20% of the sample is held by the ten biggest clonotypes.

Regarding this clonotype: There is no known antigen for this receptor. Within one base of it there is no much larger clone, and no base qualities were kept.

Per the germline V gene, SGHTA is the CDR1 and FQGNSA is the CDR2. The CDR3 runs 16 residues from the cysteine to the phenylalanine. The retained sequence is limited to the CDR3, 48 bases, with the frame set at the first base. V loses 5 bases at its end and J loses 4 bases; junction bases beyond the gene matches: 6. This receptor was taken from a woman in her sixties in good health. Sequences were obtained from blood. Recombination connected TRBV7-2 to TRBJ2-2; 11 bases in the middle match TRBD2. The CDR3 reads as follows: CASSKLAGVFTGELFF. The nucleotides read TGTGCCAGCAGCAAACTAGCGGGAGTATTCACCGGGGAGCTGTTTTTT. The full variable domain, with segments outside the CDR3 supplied by the reference TRBV7-2 and TRBJ2-2 proteins, appears as GAGVSQSPSNKVTEKGKDVELRCDPISGHTALYWYRQSLGQGLEFLIYFQGNSAPDKSGLPSDRFSAERTGGSVSTLTIQRTQQEDSAVYLCASSKLAGVFTGELFFGEGSRLTVL.